Listed here are 29 T cell receptor beta chains from one sample, sequenced in a study of identical twins. Each CDR3 protein gets one entry after TCRdb re-called the 5' RACE reads with MiXCR. The repertoire has about 490,000 distinct CDR3 sequences, 12% to 15% of them found once; the top ten carry around 0.4%. In addition, the sample was reused for a study of yellow fever vaccine responses in identical twins.

The sequenced sample consisted of CD4+ T cells sorted from blood. The receptor set was obtained from a woman aged 18-29 years in good health.

The chain uses TRBV29-1 and TRBJ2-3; D is unresolved. CDR3 length equals 12 residues. The ends were cut back, 5 bases at V and 4 bases at J, with 10 bases in the middle. The germline gives CDR1 SQVTM, CDR2 ANQGSEA. In DNA form, the CDR3 reads TGCAGCGTTCGCGTGGGCGCAGATACGCAGTATTTT. Translating gives CSVRVGADTQYF.

This clonotype was seen a handful of times. The CDR3 sequence: CASSQNRAGTEAFF. The CDR3 bases are TGTGCCAGCTCACAGAACAGGGCCGGCACTGAAGCTTTCTTT. This chain joins TRBV18 and TRBJ1-1; TRBD1 might be the D (6 bases). The CDR3 consists of 14 residues. V dropped 4 bases and J dropped 4 bases, with 13 bases sitting between them. CDR1 and CDR2 (germline): KGHSH, LQKENI.

V usage is TRBV10-3 and J usage is TRBJ1-1; 8 positions agree with TRBD1. The CDR3 consists of 14 residues. V dropped 6 bases and J dropped 2; count of bases not matched to a gene: 5. CDR1 and CDR2 (germline): ENHRY, SYGVKD. CDR3 region: CAIRETGDNTEAFF. The CDR3 nucleotides read TGTGCCATCAGAGAGACAGGGGACAACACTGAAGCTTTCTTT.

The chain employs TRBV5-1 and TRBJ2-1; D may be TRBD2 (6 bases). V lost 5 bases, J lost 1 base, and 16 bases lay in between. This CDR3 region has 16 residues. Looked up from germline, CDR1 is SGHRS and CDR2 is YFSETQ. DNA of the CDR3: TGCGCCAGCAGTCCCCCGGGCCTAGCGTCCTACAATGAGCAGTTCTTC. Translated, it gives CASSPPGLASYNEQFF. Full variable domain (missing parts from reference TRBV5-1 and TRBJ2-1): KAGVTQTPRYLIKTRGQQVTLSCSPISGHRSVSWYQQTPGQGLQFLFEYFSETQRNKGNFPGRFSGRQFSNSRSEMNVSTLELGDSALYLCASSPPGLASYNEQFFGPGTRLTVL.

The chain couples TRBV7-9 to TRBJ1-6; maybe TRBD1 (5 bases). The CDR3 contains 14 residues. V was cut by 7 bases and J by 5 bases, with 12 bases left in between. Germline V CDR1 and CDR2: SEHNR, FQNEAQ (reference sequence). DNA for the CDR3: TGTGCCAGCACCCCCGACAGTGATAATTCACCCCTCCACTTT. It encodes CASTPDSDNSPLHF.

V is TRBV28 and J is TRBJ2-5; D remains ambiguous. This CDR3 region has 12 residues. V was trimmed by 7 bases and J by 0 bases, leaving 6 bases between them. Germline V gene data show CDR1 as MDHEN and CDR2 as SYDVKM. In nucleotides, the CDR3 is TGTGCCAGCACCTCAAACCAAGAGACCCAGTACTTC. This gives the protein CASTSNQETQYF.

V and J are TRBV12-3 or TRBV12-4 and TRBJ2-7; D unclear. The CDR3 totals 13 residues. V dropped 7 bases and J dropped 2 bases, with 12 bases sitting between them. Here the CDR3 reads CASTTGRTYEQYF. CDR3 bases: TGTGCCAGCACTACTGGCAGGACCTACGAGCAGTACTTC.

The chain has TRBV5-5 and TRBJ2-7; TRBD2 aligns across 9 bases. V trimming: 2 bases; J trimming: 3 bases; junction bases outside the gene matches: 3. There are 14 residues in the CDR3. From germline, CDR1 is SGHKS and CDR2 YYEKEE (reference sequence). The CDR3 DNA reads TGTGCCAGCAGCTTCTGGACTAGCGTCTACGAGCAGTACTTC. This translates into CASSFWTSVYEQYF. Variable domain in full (rest from reference TRBV5-5 and TRBJ2-7): DAGVTQSPTHLIKTRGQQVTLRCSPISGHKSVSWYQQVLGQGPQFIFQYYEKEERGRGNFPDRFSARQFPNYSSELNVNALLLGDSALYLCASSFWTSVYEQYFGPGTRLTVT.

This clonotype has only a few counts. V usage is TRBV7-8 and J usage is TRBJ2-1; perhaps TRBD2 as D (5 bases). The CDR3 covers 14 residues. Germline V gene sequence: CDR1 SGHVS, CDR2 FQNEAQ. The ends were cut back, 2 bases at V and 10 bases at J, with 15 bases in the middle. The CDR3 coding sequence is TGTGCCAGCAGCTTACCCCATGAGAGGGCCGAGCAGTTCTTC. Encoded protein: CASSLPHERAEQFF.

In its sample, this clonotype was seen a few times. The rearrangement joins TRBV2 to TRBJ1-4; 7 nucleotides line up with TRBD1. The CDR3 covers 15 residues. Trimming took 6 bases from V and 3 from J; bases not matched to a gene: 7. Germline V gene sequence: CDR1 SNHLY, CDR2 FYNNEI. CDR3 coding DNA: TGTGCCAGCAGGGGACCTGGGACAGCTAATGAAAAACTGTTTTTT. Translating it yields CASRGPGTANEKLFF.

This clonotype was observed a handful of times. The rearrangement uses TRBV5-1 and TRBJ2-2; the D gene is possibly TRBD1 (5 bases). Between the trimmed V and J ends, which lost 0 bases and 4 bases, there was a span of 10 bases. The germline V gene encodes CDR1 SGHRS and CDR2 YFSETQ. The CDR3 is 15 amino acids. The DNA for the CDR3 is TGCGCCAGCAGCTTGGTAAACACAGGCACCGGGGAGCTGTTTTTT. It encodes CASSLVNTGTGELFF.

This clonotype was seen ten or more times. The CDR3 sequence is CASSPRPGTGTTEAFF. In nucleotides, the CDR3 is TGTGCCAGCTCACCACGCCCCGGGACAGGGACTACTGAAGCTTTCTTT. This chain connects TRBV18 to TRBJ1-1; the match to TRBD1 covers 9 bases. Germline V CDR1 and CDR2: KGHSH, LQKENI. The CDR3 runs to 16 residues. Trimming at V came to 1 base and at J to 5 bases, leaving 8 bases not matched to a gene.

The rearrangement links TRBV3-1 to TRBJ1-3; D unresolved. CDR1 is LGHDT, CDR2 YNNKEL, per germline (reference sequence). Trimming removed 2 bases at V and 2 bases at J, with 4 bases between. The length of the CDR3 is 13 residues. In nucleotides, the CDR3 is TGTGCCAGCAGCCAAACCGCTGGAAACACCATATATTTT. It encodes CASSQTAGNTIYF.

The chain has TRBV3-1 and TRBJ1-2; no reliable D call. Germline values: CDR1 LGHDT, CDR2 YNNKEL (reference sequence). CDR3 size: 13 residues. Trimming cost V 1 base and J 3 bases, with 6 bases left between them. CDR3 region: CASSQVADYGYTF. As DNA, the CDR3 is TGTGCCAGCAGCCAAGTCGCGGACTATGGCTACACCTTC.

The gene calls are TRBV5-1 and TRBJ2-1; D ambiguous. Between the trimmed V and J ends, which lost 4 bases and 6 bases, there was a span of 14 bases. The CDR3 runs to 14 residues. The germline V gene has CDR1 SGHRS and CDR2 YFSETQ. The CDR3 DNA follows: TGCGCCAGCAGCGTTGGACGCCAGGTCAATGAGCAGTTCTTC. The encoded protein is CASSVGRQVNEQFF.

This chain links TRBV7-3 with TRBJ2-3, with D tentatively TRBD1 or TRBD2 (5 bases each). The ends were cut back, 1 base at V and 6 bases at J, with 11 bases in the middle. CDR3 length: 14 amino acids. Germline CDR1 SGHTA, CDR2 FQGTGA. The CDR3 loop is CASSLMRGPDTQYF. The CDR3 DNA reads TGTGCCAGCAGCTTAATGAGGGGCCCGGATACGCAGTATTTT.

The chain links TRBV20-1 to TRBJ1-4, with D unclear. This CDR3 comprises 14 residues. V was clipped by 1 base and J by 7 bases, with 13 bases between them. Germline V lookup: CDR1 DFQATT, CDR2 SNEGSKA (reference sequence). The CDR3 here is CSARVGLVGEKLFF. CDR3 bases: TGCAGTGCTAGAGTAGGTCTGGTCGGTGAAAAACTGTTTTTT.

The rearrangement links TRBV12-3 or TRBV12-4 to TRBJ2-2; 10 positions agree with TRBD1. The CDR3 totals 17 residues. V lost 6 bases, J lost 5 bases, and 12 bases stayed unmatched. The CDR3 here is CASSPPPRTGGTGELFF. The CDR3 bases are TGTGCCAGCAGCCCACCGCCCCGGACAGGGGGAACCGGGGAGCTGTTTTTT.

At least ten counts were recorded for this clonotype. The rearrangement links TRBV5-1 to TRBJ2-4; 10 positions match TRBD2. J gave up 7 bases and V 3 bases, and 13 bases lay outside the gene matches. CDR3 length: 17 residues. Germline assignment: CDR1 SGHRS and CDR2 YFSETQ. DNA of the CDR3: TGCGCCAGCAGCTCGCAGTTAGCGGGAGGTATGGCGAACATTCAGTACTTC. Amino acids: CASSSQLAGGMANIQYF.

V usage is TRBV24-1 and J usage is TRBJ2-3; tentatively, D is TRBD1 (6 bases). The CDR3 runs 16 residues. CDR1 and CDR2 from the germline V gene are KGHDR and SFDVKD. V lost 3 bases, J lost 8 bases, and 20 bases lay in between. CDR3 nucleotide sequence: TGTGCCACCAGTGATCATACAGGGAATTCCCCAGGTACGCAGTATTTT. Protein sequence: CATSDHTGNSPGTQYF.

In its sample, this clonotype was seen a few times. The rearrangement uses TRBV19 and TRBJ1-1; TRBD1 might be the D (6 bases). This CDR3 comprises 13 residues. Germline V gene sequence: CDR1 LNHDA, CDR2 SQIVND (reference sequence). V lost 8 bases and J 7 bases, leaving 17 bases between the germline ends. The CDR3: CASRRGFGSEAFF. The CDR3 DNA is TGTGCCAGTCGTAGGGGGTTTGGAAGTGAAGCTTTCTTT.

This clonotype was detected only a few times. The chain uses TRBV5-1 and TRBJ2-3, with D hard to call. CDR1 and CDR2 (germline): SGHRS, YFSETQ. The V end lost 5 bases, the J end lost 0 bases, and 13 bases lay between the germline ends. This CDR3 comprises 15 residues. The CDR3 nucleotides are TGCGCCAGCAGAGTAAGGCCATCTAGCACAGATACGCAGTATTTT. Its translation: CASRVRPSSTDTQYF.

There are a few counts of this clonotype. The chain's CDR3 is CSATPPGYSKGYTF. The CDR3 DNA reads TGCAGTGCTACCCCCCCAGGGTATTCGAAAGGCTACACCTTC. This chain uses TRBV20-1 with TRBJ1-2, with D possibly matching TRBD1 (5 bases). Trimming cost V 4 bases and J 8 bases, with 20 bases left between them. CDR1 is DFQATT and CDR2 is SNEGSKA in the germline V gene (reference sequence). CDR3 size: 14 residues.

The chain links TRBV5-5 to TRBJ2-1; no definite D call. This CDR3 is 11 amino acids long. Trimming stripped 0 bases from V and 12 bases from J, with 7 bases between. CDR1 is SGHKS, CDR2 YYEKEE, per germline (reference sequence). The chain's CDR3 is CASSLVEAQFF. CDR3 DNA: TGTGCCAGCAGCTTGGTAGAAGCGCAGTTCTTC. The variable domain in full, completed from reference TRBV5-5 and TRBJ2-1, reads DAGVTQSPTHLIKTRGQQVTLRCSPISGHKSVSWYQQVLGQGPQFIFQYYEKEERGRGNFPDRFSARQFPNYSSELNVNALLLGDSALYLCASSLVEAQFFGPGTRLTVL.

The CDR3 region is CSARYRGDGYTF. Here the CDR3 DNA reads TGCAGTGCTAGATACAGGGGGGATGGCTACACCTTC. This chain connects TRBV20-1 to TRBJ1-2, with 8 positions matching TRBD1. Germline V CDR1 and CDR2: DFQATT, SNEGSKA (reference sequence). Losses at the gene ends were 2 bases for V and 6 bases for J; bases not matched to a gene: 2. The CDR3 has 12 amino acids.

This clonotype was seen at least ten times. The chain has TRBV4-1 and TRBJ1-2; unclear D gene. The CDR3 totals 14 residues. The germline V gene encodes CDR1 MGHRA and CDR2 YSYEKL. Trimming pared 0 bases from V and 8 bases from J, leaving 13 bases between. CDR3 coding DNA: TGCGCCAGCAGCCAAGAATCAAACCGAAAGGGCTACACCTTC. Residues: CASSQESNRKGYTF.

V gene TRBV15 combines with J gene TRBJ1-4; D perhaps matches TRBD1 (5 bases). Trimming took 1 base from V and 7 from J, leaving 10 bases between them. Germline V gives CDR1 LNHNV, CDR2 YYDKDF (reference sequence). The CDR3 contains 14 residues. CDR3 amino acids: CATSRVGQLEKLFF. The CDR3 DNA sequence: TGTGCCACCAGCAGAGTAGGACAACTTGAAAAACTGTTTTTT.

This clonotype was seen a few times. The gene calls are TRBV10-3 and TRBJ2-1, with 11 bases matching TRBD2. CDR1 ENHRY and CDR2 SYGVKD come from the germline V gene. The CDR3 runs 14 residues. Losses at the gene ends were 10 bases for V and 1 base for J; bases not matched to a gene: 3. For the CDR3, the DNA is TGTGCCACCCTAGCGGGAGGATCCTACAATGAGCAGTTCTTC. Translating gives CATLAGGSYNEQFF.

This clonotype has only a few counts. The V and J genes are TRBV2 and TRBJ1-5; no definite D call. The germline gives CDR1 SNHLY, CDR2 FYNNEI. V gave up 2 bases and J gave up 8 bases, with 16 bases separating them. CDR3 length: 15 amino acids. Here the CDR3 DNA reads TGTGCCAGCAGTGAATACGTAATAGGGTCCAAGCCCCAGCATTTT. It specifies CASSEYVIGSKPQHF.